These 5 T cell receptor beta chains came from one sample sequenced in a study of human T cells and chemical hapten exposure. Individual cDNA molecules in this library carried unique molecular identifiers. MiXCR, applied by TCRdb to the reads, yields one record per CDR3 protein. Of 3,200 or so distinct CDR3 sequences in the sample, 48% were seen once. Treatment reported: therapeutic diphenylcyclopropenone sensitization with weekly scalp DPC. Sequenced here: whole blood, sampled before DPC sensitization or 2, 6, or about 24 weeks after (not recorded which). The source is an adult with alopecia areata. Some clones in this sample may be carry-over from other donors' samples. This table probably holds off-target reads from a library built for another chain.

This chain connects TRBV20-1 to TRBJ2-7; D ambiguous. V dropped 4 bases and J dropped 7 bases, with 5 bases sitting between them. The length of the CDR3 is 9 residues. CDR1 DFQATT and CDR2 SNEGSKA come from the germline V gene (reference sequence). For the CDR3, the DNA is TGCAGTGCTACCCAGGAGCAGTACTTC. This sequence encodes CSATQEQYF.

The V call is TRBV20-1, the J call TRBJ2-1, with 10 bases matching TRBD2. The CDR3 extends over 14 amino acids. The V gene end was trimmed by 0 bases and the J gene end by 6 bases; junction bases not matched to a gene: 2. CDR1 and CDR2 (germline): DFQATT, SNEGSKA (reference sequence). The CDR3 bases are TGCAGTGCTAGAGAACTAGCGGGGACCAATGAGCAGTTCTTC. Encoded protein: CSARELAGTNEQFF.

CDR3 bases: TGTGCCAGCAGGGCTAGCGGGGGGCAGGATACGCAGTATTTT. It translates to CASRASGGQDTQYF. The rearrangement uses TRBV6-5 and TRBJ2-3, with 11 bases aligning to TRBD2. Germline V gives CDR1 MNHEY, CDR2 SVGAGI. This CDR3 region has 14 residues. The V gene end was trimmed by 6 bases and the J gene end by 6 bases; junction bases not matched to a gene: 5.

The rearrangement links TRBV6-2 or TRBV6-3 to TRBJ2-2; D is tentatively TRBD1 or TRBD2 (5 bases each). The CDR3 totals 15 residues. Germline V gene data show CDR1 as MNHEY and CDR2 as SVGEGT. V was cut by 4 bases and J by 0 bases, with 9 bases left in between. The CDR3 loop reads CASSSGTANTGELFF. The CDR3 DNA reads TGTGCCAGCAGTTCCGGGACCGCGAACACCGGGGAGCTGTTTTTT.

There are a few counts of this clonotype. This sequence joins TRBV29-1 and TRBJ2-5; D possibly matches TRBD1 or TRBD2 (5 bases each). Germline loops: CDR1 SQVTM, CDR2 ANQGSEA. The germline V and J ends were trimmed by 5 bases and 7 bases, with 14 bases remaining between them. The CDR3 sequence is 12 residues long. The CDR3 here is CSVLQGEGTQYF. The CDR3 coding sequence is TGCAGCGTTCTTCAGGGTGAGGGGACCCAGTACTTC.